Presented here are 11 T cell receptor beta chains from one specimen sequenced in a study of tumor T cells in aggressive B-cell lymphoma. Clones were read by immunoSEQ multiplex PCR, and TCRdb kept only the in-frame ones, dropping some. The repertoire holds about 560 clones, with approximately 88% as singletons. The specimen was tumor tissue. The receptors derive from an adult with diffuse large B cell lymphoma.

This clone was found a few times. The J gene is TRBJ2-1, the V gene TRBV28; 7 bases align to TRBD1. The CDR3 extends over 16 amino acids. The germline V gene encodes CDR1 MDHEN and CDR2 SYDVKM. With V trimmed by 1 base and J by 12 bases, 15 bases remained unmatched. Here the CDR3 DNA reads TGTGCCAGCAGTTTATCGCCGCCGGCGACAGGGTGGGCGCAGTTCTTC. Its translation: CASSLSPPATGWAQFF.

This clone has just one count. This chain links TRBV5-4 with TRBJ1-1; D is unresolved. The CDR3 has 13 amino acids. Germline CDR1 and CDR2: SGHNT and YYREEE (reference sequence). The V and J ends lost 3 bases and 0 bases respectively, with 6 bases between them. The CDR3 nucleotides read TGTGCCAGCAGCTCCCCCGTGAACACTGAAGCTTTCTTT. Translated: CASSSPVNTEAFF.

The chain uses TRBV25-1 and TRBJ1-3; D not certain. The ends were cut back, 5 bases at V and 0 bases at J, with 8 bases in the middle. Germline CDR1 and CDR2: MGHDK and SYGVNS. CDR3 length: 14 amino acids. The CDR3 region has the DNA TGTGCCAGCAGTCCGAGTTTCTCTGGAAACACCATATATTTT. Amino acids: CASSPSFSGNTIYF.

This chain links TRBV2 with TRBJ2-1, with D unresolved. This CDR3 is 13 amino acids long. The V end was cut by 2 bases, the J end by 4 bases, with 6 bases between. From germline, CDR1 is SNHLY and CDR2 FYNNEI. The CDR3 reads CASSEWSYNEQFF. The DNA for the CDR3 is TGTGCCAGCAGTGAATGGAGTTACAATGAGCAGTTCTTC.

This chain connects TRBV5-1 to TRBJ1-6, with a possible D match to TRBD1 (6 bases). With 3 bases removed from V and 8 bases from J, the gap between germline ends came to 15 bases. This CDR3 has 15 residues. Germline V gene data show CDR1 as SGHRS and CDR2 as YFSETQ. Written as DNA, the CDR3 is TGCGCCAGCAGCTCGACACAGGGATTGGATTCACCCCTCCACTTT. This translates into CASSSTQGLDSPLHF.

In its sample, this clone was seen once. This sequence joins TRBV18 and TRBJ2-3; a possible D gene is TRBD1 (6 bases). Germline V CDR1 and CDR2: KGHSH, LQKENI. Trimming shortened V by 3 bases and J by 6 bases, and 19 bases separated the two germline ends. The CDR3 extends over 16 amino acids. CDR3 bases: TGTGCCAGCTCACCCAATGGGGGCGAGTTAGGTGATACGCAGTATTTT. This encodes CASSPNGGELGDTQYF.

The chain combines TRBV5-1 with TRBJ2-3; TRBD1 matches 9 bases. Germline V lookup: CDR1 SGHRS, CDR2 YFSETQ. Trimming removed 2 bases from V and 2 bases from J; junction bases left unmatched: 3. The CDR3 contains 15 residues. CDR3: CASSFGDRDTDTQYF. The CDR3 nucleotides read TGCGCCAGCAGCTTTGGGGACAGGGACACAGATACGCAGTATTTT.

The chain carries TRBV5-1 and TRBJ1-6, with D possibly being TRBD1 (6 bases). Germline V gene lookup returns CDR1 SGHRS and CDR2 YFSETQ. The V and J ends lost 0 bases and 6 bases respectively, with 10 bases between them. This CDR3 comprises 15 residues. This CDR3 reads CASSLVSGVNSPLHF. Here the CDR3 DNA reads TGCGCCAGCAGCTTGGTCTCAGGGGTTAATTCACCCCTCCACTTT.

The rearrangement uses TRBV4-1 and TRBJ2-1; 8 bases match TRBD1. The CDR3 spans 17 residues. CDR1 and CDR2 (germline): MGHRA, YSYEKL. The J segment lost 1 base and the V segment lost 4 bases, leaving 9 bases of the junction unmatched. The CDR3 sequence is CASSRRPGQASYNEQFF. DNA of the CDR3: TGCGCCAGCAGCCGCCGACCGGGACAGGCTTCCTACAATGAGCAGTTCTTC.

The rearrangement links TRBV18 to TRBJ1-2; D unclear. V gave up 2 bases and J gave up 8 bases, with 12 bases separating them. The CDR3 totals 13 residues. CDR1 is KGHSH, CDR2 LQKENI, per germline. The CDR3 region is CASSPRGGLGYTF. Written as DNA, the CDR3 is TGTGCCAGCTCACCAAGAGGAGGGTTAGGCTACACCTTC.

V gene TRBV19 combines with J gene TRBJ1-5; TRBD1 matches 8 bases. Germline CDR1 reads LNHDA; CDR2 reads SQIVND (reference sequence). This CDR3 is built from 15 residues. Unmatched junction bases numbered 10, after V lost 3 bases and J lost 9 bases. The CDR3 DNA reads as TGTGCCAGTAGTATTCGACAGGGGTCTGAGAGGCCCCAGCATTTT. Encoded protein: CASSIRQGSERPQHF.